This T cell receptor beta chain came from a study of low-dose radiotherapy and immunotherapy resistance in tumors. Whole-study context: Radiation delivery to Cohort 1 consisted of 0.5 Gy per fraction every 2 weeks, summing to 6.5 Gy. The treatment that patients received was intravenous nivolumab 240 mg every two weeks plus ipilimumab 1 mg/kg every six weeks.

V shed 2 bases and J shed 0 bases, with 14 bases lying between them. Germline V gene lookup returns CDR1 LNHDA and CDR2 SQIVND (reference sequence). The CDR3 spans 17 residues. This clonotype was counted at least ten times. Time point described: after trial treatment. Treatment specified: LDRT plus nivolumab, ipilimumab, low-dose cyclophosphamide and aspirin (RACIN trial). Every donor's regimen consisted of nivolumab, ipilimumab, aspirin, low-dose cyclophosphamide and low-dose radiotherapy. TRAV- and TRBV-specific primers primed first-strand cDNA, covering alpha and beta chains. A roughly 20-cycle PCR with a constant-region primer and V-primer adapter amplified TCRs. mRNA, after isolation, was amplified by in vitro transcription. TCRdb passed the reads through MiXCR, listing each CDR3 protein once. The repertoire has tens of thousands of distinct CDR3 sequences, 20% to 25% of them found once; the top ten carry around 13%.

This receptor was taken from a female donor with ovarian cancer. The sequenced sample was PBMCs, obtained after low-dose radiotherapy plus immunotherapy. V usage is TRBV19 and J usage is TRBJ2-1, with a tentative D call TRBD2 (5 bases). The CDR3 spells CASSIRPSGSSYNEQFF. The CDR3, as DNA: TGTGCCAGTAGTATACGCCCCTCGGGAAGCTCCTACAATGAGCAGTTCTTC.